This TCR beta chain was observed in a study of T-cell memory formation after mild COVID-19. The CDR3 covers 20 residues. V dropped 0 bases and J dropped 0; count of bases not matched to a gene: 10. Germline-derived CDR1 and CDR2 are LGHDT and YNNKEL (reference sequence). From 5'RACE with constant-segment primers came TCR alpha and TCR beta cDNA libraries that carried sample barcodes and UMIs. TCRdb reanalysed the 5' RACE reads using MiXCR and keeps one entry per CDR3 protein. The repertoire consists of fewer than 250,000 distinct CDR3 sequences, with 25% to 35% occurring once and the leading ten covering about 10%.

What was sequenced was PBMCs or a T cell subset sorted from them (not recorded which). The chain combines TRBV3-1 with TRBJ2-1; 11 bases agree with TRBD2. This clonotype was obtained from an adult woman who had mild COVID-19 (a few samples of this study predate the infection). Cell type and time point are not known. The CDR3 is CASSQDLRGLAVSSYNEQFF. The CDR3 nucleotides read TGTGCCAGCAGCCAAGATCTGAGGGGACTAGCGGTGAGCTCCTACAATGAGCAGTTCTTC.